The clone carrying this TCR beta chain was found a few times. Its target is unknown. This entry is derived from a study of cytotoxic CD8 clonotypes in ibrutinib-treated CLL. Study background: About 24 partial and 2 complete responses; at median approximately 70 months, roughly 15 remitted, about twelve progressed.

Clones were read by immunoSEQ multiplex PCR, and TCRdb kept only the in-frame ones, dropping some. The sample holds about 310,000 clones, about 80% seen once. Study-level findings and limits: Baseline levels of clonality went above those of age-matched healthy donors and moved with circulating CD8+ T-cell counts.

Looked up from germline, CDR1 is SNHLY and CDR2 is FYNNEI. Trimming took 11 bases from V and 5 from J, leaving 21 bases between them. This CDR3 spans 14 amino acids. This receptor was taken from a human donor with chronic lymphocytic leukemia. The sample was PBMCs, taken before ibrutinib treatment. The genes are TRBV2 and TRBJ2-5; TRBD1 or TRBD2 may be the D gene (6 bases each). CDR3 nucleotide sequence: TGTGCCTCCCAAAGGGGGACTCCCAGGGAGACCCAGTACTTC. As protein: CASQRGTPRETQYF.